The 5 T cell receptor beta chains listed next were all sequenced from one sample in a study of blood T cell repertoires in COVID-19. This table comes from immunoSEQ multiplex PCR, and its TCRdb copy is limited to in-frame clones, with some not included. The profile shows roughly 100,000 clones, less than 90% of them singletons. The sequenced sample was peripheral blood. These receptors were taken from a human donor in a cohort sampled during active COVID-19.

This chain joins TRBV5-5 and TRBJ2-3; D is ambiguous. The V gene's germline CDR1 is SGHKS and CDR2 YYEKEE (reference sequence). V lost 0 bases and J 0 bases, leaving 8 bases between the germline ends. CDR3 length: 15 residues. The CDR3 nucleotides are TGTGCCAGCAGCTTGGGGGCCCCTAGCACAGATACGCAGTATTTT. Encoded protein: CASSLGAPSTDTQYF. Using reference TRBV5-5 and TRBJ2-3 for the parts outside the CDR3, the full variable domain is DAGVTQSPTHLIKTRGQQVTLRCSPISGHKSVSWYQQVLGQGPQFIFQYYEKEERGRGNFPDRFSARQFPNYSSELNVNALLLGDSALYLCASSLGAPSTDTQYFGPGTRLTVL.

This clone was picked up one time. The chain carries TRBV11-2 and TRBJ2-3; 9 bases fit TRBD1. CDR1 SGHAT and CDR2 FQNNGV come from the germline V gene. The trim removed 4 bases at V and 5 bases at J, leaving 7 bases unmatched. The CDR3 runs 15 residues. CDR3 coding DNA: TGTGCCAGCAGCTCCTACCGGGACAGGGAAGATACGCAGTATTTT. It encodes CASSSYRDREDTQYF.

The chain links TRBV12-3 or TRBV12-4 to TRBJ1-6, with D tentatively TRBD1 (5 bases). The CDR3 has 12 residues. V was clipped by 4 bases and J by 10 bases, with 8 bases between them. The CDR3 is CASSSGNSPLHF. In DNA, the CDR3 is TGTGCCAGCAGTTCAGGGAACTCACCCCTCCACTTT.

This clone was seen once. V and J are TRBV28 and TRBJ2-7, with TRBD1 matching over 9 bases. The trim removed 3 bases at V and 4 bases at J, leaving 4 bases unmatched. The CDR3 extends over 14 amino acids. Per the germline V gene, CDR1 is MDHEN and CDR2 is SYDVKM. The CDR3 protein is CASSFHRGPYEQYF. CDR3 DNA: TGTGCCAGCAGTTTCCACAGGGGGCCGTACGAGCAGTACTTC.

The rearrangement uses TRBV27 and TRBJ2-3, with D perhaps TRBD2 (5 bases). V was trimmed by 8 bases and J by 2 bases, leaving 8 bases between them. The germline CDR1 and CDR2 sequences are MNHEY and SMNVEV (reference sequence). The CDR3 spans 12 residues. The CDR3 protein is CASEGATDTQYF. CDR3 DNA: TGTGCCAGCGAGGGAGCCACAGATACGCAGTATTTT.